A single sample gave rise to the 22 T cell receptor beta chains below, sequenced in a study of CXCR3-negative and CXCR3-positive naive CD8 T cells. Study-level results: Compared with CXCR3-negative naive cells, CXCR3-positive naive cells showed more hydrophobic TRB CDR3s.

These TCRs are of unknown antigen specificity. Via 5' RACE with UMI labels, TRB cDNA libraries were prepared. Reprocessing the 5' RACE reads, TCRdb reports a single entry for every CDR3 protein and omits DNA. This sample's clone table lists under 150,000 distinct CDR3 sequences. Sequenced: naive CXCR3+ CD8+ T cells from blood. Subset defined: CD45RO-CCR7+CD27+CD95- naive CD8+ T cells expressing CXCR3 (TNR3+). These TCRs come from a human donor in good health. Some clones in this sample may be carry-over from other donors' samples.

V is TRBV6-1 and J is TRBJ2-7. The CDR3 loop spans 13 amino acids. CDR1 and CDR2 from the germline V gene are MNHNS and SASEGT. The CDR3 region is CASSEAPTYEQYF.

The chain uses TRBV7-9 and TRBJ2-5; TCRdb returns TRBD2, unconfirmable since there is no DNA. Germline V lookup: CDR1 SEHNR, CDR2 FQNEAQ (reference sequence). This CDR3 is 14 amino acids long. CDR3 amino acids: CASSLVGGEETQYF.

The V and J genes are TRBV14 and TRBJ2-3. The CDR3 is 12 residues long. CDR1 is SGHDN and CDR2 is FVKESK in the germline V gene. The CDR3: CASSQITDTQYF.

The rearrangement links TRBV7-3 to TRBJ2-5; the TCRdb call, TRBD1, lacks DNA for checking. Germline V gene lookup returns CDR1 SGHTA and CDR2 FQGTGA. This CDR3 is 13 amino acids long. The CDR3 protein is CASSSFARETQYF.

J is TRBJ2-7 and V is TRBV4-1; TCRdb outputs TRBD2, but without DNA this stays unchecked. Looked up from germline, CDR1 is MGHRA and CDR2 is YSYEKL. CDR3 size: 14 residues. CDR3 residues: CASSQGDSSYERYF.

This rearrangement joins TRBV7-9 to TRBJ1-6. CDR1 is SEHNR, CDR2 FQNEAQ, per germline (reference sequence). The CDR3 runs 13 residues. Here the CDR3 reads CASSLPFESPLHF.

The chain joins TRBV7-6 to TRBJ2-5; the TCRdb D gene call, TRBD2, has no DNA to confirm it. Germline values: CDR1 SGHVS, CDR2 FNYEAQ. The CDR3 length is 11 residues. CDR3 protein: CASSPSETQYF.

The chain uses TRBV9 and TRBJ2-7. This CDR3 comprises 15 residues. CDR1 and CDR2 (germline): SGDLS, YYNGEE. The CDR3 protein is CASSVESGRAYEQYF.

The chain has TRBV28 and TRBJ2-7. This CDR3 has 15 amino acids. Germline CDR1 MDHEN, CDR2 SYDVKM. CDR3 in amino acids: CASSPKGGASYEQYF.

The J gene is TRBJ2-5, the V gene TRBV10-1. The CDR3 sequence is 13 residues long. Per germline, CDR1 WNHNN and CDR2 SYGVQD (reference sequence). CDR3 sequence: CASSERYQKTQYF.

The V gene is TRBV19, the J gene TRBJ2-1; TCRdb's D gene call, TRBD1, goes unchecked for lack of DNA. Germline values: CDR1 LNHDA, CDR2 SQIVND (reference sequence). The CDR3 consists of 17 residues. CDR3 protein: CASSMPETGFGSNEQFF. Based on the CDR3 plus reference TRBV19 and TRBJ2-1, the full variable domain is DGGITQSPKYLFRKEGQNVTLSCEQNLNHDAMYWYRQDPGQGLRLIYYSQIVNDFQKGDIAEGYSVSREKKESFPLTVTSAQKNPTAFYLCASSMPETGFGSNEQFFGPGTRLTVL.

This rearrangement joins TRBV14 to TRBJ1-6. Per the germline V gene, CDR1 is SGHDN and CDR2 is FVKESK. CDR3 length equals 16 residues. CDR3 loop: CASSQGPSSYNSPLHF.

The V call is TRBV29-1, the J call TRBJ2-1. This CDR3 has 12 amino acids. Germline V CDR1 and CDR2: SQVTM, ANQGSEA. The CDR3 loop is CSVESRLNEQFF.

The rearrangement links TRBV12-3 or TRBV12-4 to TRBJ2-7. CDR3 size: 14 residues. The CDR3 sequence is CASTYSGALYEQYF.

This CDR3 reads CSVYMTSRGELFF. The genes are TRBV29-1 and TRBJ2-2; TCRdb picks TRBD2, but there is no DNA to check that call. This CDR3 has 13 amino acids. From germline, CDR1 is SQVTM and CDR2 ANQGSEA.

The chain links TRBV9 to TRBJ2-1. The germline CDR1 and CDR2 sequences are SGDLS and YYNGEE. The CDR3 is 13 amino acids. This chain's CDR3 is CASRGPQNDEQFF.

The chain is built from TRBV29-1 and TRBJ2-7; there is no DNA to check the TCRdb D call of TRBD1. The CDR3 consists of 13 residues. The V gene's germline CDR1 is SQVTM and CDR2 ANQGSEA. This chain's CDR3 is CSASPGLMDEQYF.

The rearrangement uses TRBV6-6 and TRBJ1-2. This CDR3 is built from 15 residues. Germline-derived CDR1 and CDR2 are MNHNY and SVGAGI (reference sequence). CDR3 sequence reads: CASSYEGGSNDGYTF.

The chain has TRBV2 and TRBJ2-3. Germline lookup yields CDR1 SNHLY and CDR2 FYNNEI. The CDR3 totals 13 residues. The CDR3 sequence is CASSDSSADTQYF.

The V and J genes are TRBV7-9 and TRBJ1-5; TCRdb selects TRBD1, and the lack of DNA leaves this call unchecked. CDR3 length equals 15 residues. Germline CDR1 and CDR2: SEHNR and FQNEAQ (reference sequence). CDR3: CASSPGTGDNQPQHF. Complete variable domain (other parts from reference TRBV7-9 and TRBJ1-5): DTGVSQNPRHKITKRGQNVTFRCDPISEHNRLYWYRQTLGQGPEFLTYFQNEAQLEKSRLLSDRFSAERPKGSFSTLEIQRTEQGDSAMYLCASSPGTGDNQPQHFGDGTRLSIL.

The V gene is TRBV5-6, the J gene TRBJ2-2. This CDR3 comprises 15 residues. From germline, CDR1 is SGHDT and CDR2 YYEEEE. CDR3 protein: CASSPGGGSTGELFF.

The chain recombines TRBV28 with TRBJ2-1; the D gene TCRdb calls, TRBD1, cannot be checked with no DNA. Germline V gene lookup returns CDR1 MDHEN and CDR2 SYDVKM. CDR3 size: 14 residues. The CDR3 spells CASSLRTGGAGWFF. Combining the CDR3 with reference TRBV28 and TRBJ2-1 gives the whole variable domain DVKVTQSSRYLVKRTGEKVFLECVQDMDHENMFWYRQDPGLGLRLIYFSYDVKMKEKGDIPEGYSVSREKKERFSLILESASTNQTSMYLCASSLRTGGAGWFFGPGTRLTVL.